The clone carrying this TCR beta chain was observed at least ten times. Its antigen is unidentified. This entry belongs to a study of identical twins. Study outcomes and limitations: Insertion counts were lower in abundant cord blood beta clonotypes, a trend that memory repertoires did not show.

TCRdb independently ran MiXCR on the 5' RACE reads; one entry per CDR3 protein. The sample lists 500,000 to 650,000 distinct CDR3 sequences, under 8.5% occurring once. Trimming shortened V by 0 bases and J by 4 bases, and 7 bases separated the two germline ends. CDR3 length: 14 amino acids. The sample also formed part of further work on yellow fever vaccine responses in identical twins.

This sequence originates from a woman younger than 30 in good health. The specimen sequenced was PBMCs. The chain recombines TRBV12-3 or TRBV12-4 with TRBJ1-3; D might be TRBD1 (6 bases). The CDR3 DNA sequence: TGTGCCAGCAGTTTAGCACAGGGAGGAAACACCATATATTTT. It is translated as CASSLAQGGNTIYF.